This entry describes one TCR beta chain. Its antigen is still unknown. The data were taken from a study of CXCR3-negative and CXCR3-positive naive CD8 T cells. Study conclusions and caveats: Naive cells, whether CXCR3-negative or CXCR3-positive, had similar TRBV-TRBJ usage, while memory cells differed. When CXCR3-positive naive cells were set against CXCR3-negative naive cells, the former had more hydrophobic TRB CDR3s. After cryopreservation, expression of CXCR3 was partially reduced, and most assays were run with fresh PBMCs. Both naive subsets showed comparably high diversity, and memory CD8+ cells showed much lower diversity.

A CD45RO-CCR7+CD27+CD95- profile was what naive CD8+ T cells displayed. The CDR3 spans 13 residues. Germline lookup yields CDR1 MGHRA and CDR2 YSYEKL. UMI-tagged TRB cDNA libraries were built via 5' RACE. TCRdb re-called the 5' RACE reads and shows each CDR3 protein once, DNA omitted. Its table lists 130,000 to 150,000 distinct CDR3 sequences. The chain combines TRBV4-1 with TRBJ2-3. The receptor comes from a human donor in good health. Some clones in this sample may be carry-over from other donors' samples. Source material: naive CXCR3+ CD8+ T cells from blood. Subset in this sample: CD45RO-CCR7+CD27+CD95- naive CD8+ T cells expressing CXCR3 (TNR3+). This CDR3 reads CASSLPSADTQYF.